Below, 4 T cell receptor beta chains from the same sample are listed, as sequenced in a study of spatial heterogeneity in lung cancer. TCRdb ran MiXCR on the 5' RACE reads and lists one entry per CDR3 protein. The sample has tens of thousands of distinct CDR3 sequences; under 6% are singletons. The time point here: sample taken at primary tumor resection. Sequencing used PBMCs, obtained at surgery. All receptors derive from a male donor with early-stage non-small cell lung cancer.

This clonotype was observed many times. The V gene is TRBV12-3 or TRBV12-4, the J gene TRBJ1-6, with 9 bases fitting TRBD1. The V and J ends lost 7 bases and 9 bases, in that order; junction bases with no gene match: 4. The CDR3 has 13 residues. The CDR3 loop is CASTLTGGSPLHF. CDR3 nucleotide sequence: TGTGCCAGCACCCTGACAGGGGGTTCACCCCTCCACTTT.

This clonotype was counted ten times or more. The chain joins TRBV7-8 to TRBJ2-2; D gene ambiguous. Germline V gene sequence: CDR1 SGHVS, CDR2 FQNEAQ. Trimming cost V 5 bases and J 0 bases, with 13 bases left between them. The CDR3 is 16 residues long. CDR3 DNA sequence: TGTGCCAGCAGCCTGTGGGTCCTCACGAACACCGGGGAGCTGTTTTTT. This gives the protein CASSLWVLTNTGELFF.

Many counts were recorded for this clonotype. The chain joins TRBV4-2 to TRBJ1-4; no clear D gene. Germline CDR1 LGHNA, CDR2 YNFKEQ. With 6 bases removed from V and 0 bases from J, the gap between germline ends came to 11 bases. This CDR3 region has 15 residues. The chain's CDR3 is CASRDTAATNEKLFF. The CDR3 nucleotides are TGTGCCAGCAGAGACACGGCCGCAACTAATGAAAAACTGTTTTTT.

This clonotype was counted at least ten times. The chain links TRBV5-1 to TRBJ2-5, with 7 bases aligning to TRBD2. V shed 0 bases, J shed 2 bases, and the junction held 7 bases outside the gene matches. The CDR3 sequence is 16 residues long. The germline V gene has CDR1 SGHRS and CDR2 YFSETQ. Written as DNA, the CDR3 is TGCGCCAGCAGCTTGGCGGCGGCTAGCGGACAAGAGACCCAGTACTTC. Translating it yields CASSLAAASGQETQYF.